This T cell receptor (beta chain) was recorded in a study of T cell responses to AZD1222 COVID-19 vaccine. This clone has just one count. Its antigen is undetermined. The repertoire was sequenced with immunoSEQ multiplex PCR; TCRdb's copy has only in-frame clones and lacks some. In the table there are 150,000 to 200,000 clones, approximately 93% of which are singletons. This CDR3 contains 14 residues. Germline V gene lookup returns CDR1 MNHEY and CDR2 SVGAGI. Deletions cut 2 bases from V and 9 bases from J, with 11 bases between. Study-wide results and limits: Only after the peak T cell response were repertoires sampled.

The clonotype was recovered from an adult who received the AZD1222 COVID-19 vaccine. V usage is TRBV6-5 and J usage is TRBJ1-6, with D perhaps matching TRBD1 (6 bases). This sample comprised peripheral blood, obtained 28 days after the second AZD1222 dose. DNA of the CDR3: TGTGCCAGCAGTTACGGGGGGCGAGGTTCACCCCTCCACTTT. This sequence encodes CASSYGGRGSPLHF.